The 7 T cell receptor beta chains given below trace back to one sample, sequenced in a study of cytomegalovirus exposure and HLA in healthy donors. The PCR made use of 60 Vbeta and 13 Jbeta primers. TCRdb keeps only in-frame clones here, not all; method: immunoSEQ multiplex PCR. This table holds roughly 160,000 clones, 65% to 80% found once. Input material: PBMCs. Receptors originate from a man aged 35-49 years in good health and CMV-seronegative.

J is TRBJ1-3 and V is TRBV6-5; possibly TRBD1 for D (5 bases). Germline assignment: CDR1 MNHEY and CDR2 SVGAGI. The CDR3 spans 14 residues. Trimming took 6 bases from V and 0 from J, leaving 9 bases between them. CDR3 DNA: TGTGCCAGCAGGACAGCTTTCTCTGGAAACACCATATATTTT. Protein: CASRTAFSGNTIYF.

The genes are TRBV6-1 and TRBJ1-5; D not resolved. Germline CDR1 MNHNS, CDR2 SASEGT. Trimming left V 2 bases short and J 3 bases short, with 8 bases between. This CDR3 region has 14 residues. In nucleotides, the CDR3 is TGTGCCAGCAGTGAATCTAGGAACAATCAGCCCCAGCATTTT. As protein: CASSESRNNQPQHF.

V is TRBV28 and J is TRBJ1-2; the D gene is possibly TRBD1 (5 bases). The CDR3 spans 12 residues. Germline values: CDR1 MDHEN, CDR2 SYDVKM. The ends were cut back, 7 bases at V and 8 bases at J, with 14 bases in the middle. The CDR3 is CASKVDRKGYTF. In DNA, the CDR3 is TGTGCCAGCAAAGTCGACAGAAAGGGCTACACCTTC.

CDR3: CASSELAGGSSYNEQFF. DNA for the CDR3: TGTGCCAGCAGTGAACTAGCGGGGGGGAGCTCCTACAATGAGCAGTTCTTC. V and J are TRBV6-4 and TRBJ2-1; TRBD2 aligns across 13 bases. The CDR3 totals 17 residues. Germline CDR1 MRHNA, CDR2 SNTAGT. Trimming cost V 3 bases and J 0 bases; bases outside gene matches: 2.

The chain has TRBV5-1 and TRBJ2-5, with TRBD1 matching over 7 bases. From germline, CDR1 is SGHRS and CDR2 YFSETQ. The V segment lost 3 bases and the J segment 1 base; nucleotides outside the gene matches: 6. The CDR3 extends over 15 amino acids. The CDR3, as DNA: TGCGCCAGCAGCTCCCCGGACAGGTTCCAAGAGACCCAGTACTTC. Amino acids: CASSSPDRFQETQYF.

The V call is TRBV7-3, the J call TRBJ2-1, with TRBD1 matching 7 bases. The ends lost 6 bases at V and 3 bases at J; junction bases unmatched: 8. CDR3 length equals 15 residues. Germline CDR1 SGHTA, CDR2 FQGTGA. CDR3 in DNA: TGTGCCAGCAGTCCCGGACAGGCCCGCTACAATGAGCAGTTCTTC. It codes for CASSPGQARYNEQFF.

The rearrangement joins TRBV7-2 to TRBJ2-7; D unresolved. V was shortened by 1 base and J by 3 bases, with 10 bases between the two germline ends. CDR3 length equals 14 residues. In germline, CDR1 is SGHTA, CDR2 FQGNSA. For the CDR3, the DNA is TGTGCCAGCAGCTTAGGGGCCCTGGGCTACGAGCAGTACTTC. Translating it yields CASSLGALGYEQYF. Looking up the rest from reference TRBV7-2 and TRBJ2-7 gives the full variable domain: GAGVSQSPSNKVTEKGKDVELRCDPISGHTALYWYRQSLGQGLEFLIYFQGNSAPDKSGLPSDRFSAERTGGSVSTLTIQRTQQEDSAVYLCASSLGALGYEQYFGPGTRLTVT.